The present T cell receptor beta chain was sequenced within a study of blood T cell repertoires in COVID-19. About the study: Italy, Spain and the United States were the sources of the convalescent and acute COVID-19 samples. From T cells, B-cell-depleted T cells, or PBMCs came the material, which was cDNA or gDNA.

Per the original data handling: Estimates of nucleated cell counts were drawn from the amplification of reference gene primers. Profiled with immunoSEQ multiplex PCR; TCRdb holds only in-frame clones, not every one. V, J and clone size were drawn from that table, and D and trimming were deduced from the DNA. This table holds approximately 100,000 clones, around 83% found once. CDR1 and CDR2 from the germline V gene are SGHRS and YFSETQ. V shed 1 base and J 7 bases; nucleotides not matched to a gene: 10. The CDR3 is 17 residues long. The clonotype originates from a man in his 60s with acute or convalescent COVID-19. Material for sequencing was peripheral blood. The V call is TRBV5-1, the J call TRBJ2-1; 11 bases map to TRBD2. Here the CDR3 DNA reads TGCGCCAGCAGCTTGTCGGGGGGACTAGCGGCAACTAATGAGCAGTTCTTC. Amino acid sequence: CASSLSGGLAATNEQFF.